This TCR beta chain was recovered during a study of vaccination and CD4 T cells after COVID-19. The overall study: The peptides that stimulated the cells were overlapping spike peptides from SARS-CoV-2, HCoV-NL63, HCoV-OC43 and HCoV-229E. Broader study findings: It was observed that, in convalescent patients, a median about 86% of reactive clones arose only post-vaccination.

Treatment of the sample: roughly ten-day PBMC culture with coronavirus spike peptide pools or control peptides (ViraFEST assay). ViraFEST enlarged antigen-specific T cell populations with peptide pools and afterwards sequenced TCRs. Cultured CD4+ T cells had their DNA profiled by the Oncomine TCR Beta short-read assay. MiXCR, run by TCRdb on the PCR reads, gives a single entry per CDR3 protein. The table lists fewer than 20,000 distinct CDR3 sequences, about 42% of them singletons, with more than 20% in the top ten. CDR3 length equals 13 residues. Germline CDR1 reads MNHEY; CDR2 reads SMNVEV (reference sequence). V was pared by 3 bases and J by 0 bases, with 6 bases between. Worth noting for this clonotype: Its antigen remains unidentified.

V and J are TRBV27 and TRBJ2-7, with D unclear. This clonotype was sampled from a human donor with COVID-19. Sequenced: cultured CD4+ T cells from blood. The CDR3 DNA sequence: TGTGCCAGCAGTTTTCAGGCCTCCTACGAGCAGTACTTC. Protein sequence: CASSFQASYEQYF.